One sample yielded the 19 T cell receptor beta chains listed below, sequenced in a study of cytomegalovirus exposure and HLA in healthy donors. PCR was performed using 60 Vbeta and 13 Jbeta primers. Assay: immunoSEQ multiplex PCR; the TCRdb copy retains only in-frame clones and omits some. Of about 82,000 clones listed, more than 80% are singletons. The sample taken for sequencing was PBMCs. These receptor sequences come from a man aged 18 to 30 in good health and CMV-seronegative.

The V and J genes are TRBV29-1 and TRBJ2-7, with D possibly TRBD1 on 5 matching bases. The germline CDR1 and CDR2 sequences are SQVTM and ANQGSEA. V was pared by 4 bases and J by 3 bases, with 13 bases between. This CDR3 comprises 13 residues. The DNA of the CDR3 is TGCAGCGTTGTGGTGACAGCCAACTACGAGCAGTACTTC. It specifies CSVVVTANYEQYF.

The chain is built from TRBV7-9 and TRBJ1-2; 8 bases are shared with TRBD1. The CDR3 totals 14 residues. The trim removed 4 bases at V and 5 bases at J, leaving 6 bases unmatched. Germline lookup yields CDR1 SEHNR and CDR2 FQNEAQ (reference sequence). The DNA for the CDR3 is TGTGCCAGCAGCTCAGGACAGGGATCGTATGGCTACACCTTC. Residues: CASSSGQGSYGYTF.

CDR3 DNA sequence: TGTGCCAGCAGCTCGGGCCGGGCTAGCGGGAGAATAGGGGTCCAAGAGACCCAGTACTTC. It translates to CASSSGRASGRIGVQETQYF. The chain is built from TRBV7-7 and TRBJ2-5, with TRBD2 identical over 10 bases. The germline V gene has CDR1 SSHAT and CDR2 FNYEAQ (reference sequence). The CDR3 has 20 amino acids. V lost 4 bases, J lost 1 base, and 18 bases stayed unmatched.

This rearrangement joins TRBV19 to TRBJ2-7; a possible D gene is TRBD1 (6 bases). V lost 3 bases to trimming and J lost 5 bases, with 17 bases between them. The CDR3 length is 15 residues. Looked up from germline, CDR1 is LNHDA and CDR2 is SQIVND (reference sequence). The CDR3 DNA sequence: TGTGCCAGTAGTATTACGACACAGGGCTGGAACGAGCAGTACTTC. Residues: CASSITTQGWNEQYF. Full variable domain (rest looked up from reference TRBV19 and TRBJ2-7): DGGITQSPKYLFRKEGQNVTLSCEQNLNHDAMYWYRQDPGQGLRLIYYSQIVNDFQKGDIAEGYSVSREKKESFPLTVTSAQKNPTAFYLCASSITTQGWNEQYFGPGTRLTVT.

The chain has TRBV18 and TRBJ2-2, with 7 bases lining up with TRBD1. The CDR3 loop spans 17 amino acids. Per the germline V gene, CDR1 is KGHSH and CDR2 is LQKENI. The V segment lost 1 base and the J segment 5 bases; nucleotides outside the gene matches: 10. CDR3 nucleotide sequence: TGTGCCAGCTCACCACGTGCCGAGGGGGCACGGACCGGGGAGCTGTTTTTT. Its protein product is CASSPRAEGARTGELFF.

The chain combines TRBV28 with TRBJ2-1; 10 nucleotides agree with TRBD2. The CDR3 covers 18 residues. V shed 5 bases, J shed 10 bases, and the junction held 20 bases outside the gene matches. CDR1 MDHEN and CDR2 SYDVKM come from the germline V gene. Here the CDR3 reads CASSINGDASGRAGEQFF. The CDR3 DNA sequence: TGTGCCAGCAGTATTAATGGGGATGCAAGCGGGAGGGCCGGCGAGCAGTTCTTC.

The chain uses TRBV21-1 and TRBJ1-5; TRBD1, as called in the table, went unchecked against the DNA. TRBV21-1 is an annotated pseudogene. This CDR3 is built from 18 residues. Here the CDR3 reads CASSKGRTDNDSNQPQHF. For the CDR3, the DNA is TGTGCCAGCAGCAAAGGTAGGACAGACAATGATAGCAATCAGCCCCAGCATTTT.

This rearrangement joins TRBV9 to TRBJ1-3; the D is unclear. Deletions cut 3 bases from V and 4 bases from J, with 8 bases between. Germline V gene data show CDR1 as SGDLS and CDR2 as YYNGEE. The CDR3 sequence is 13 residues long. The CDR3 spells CASSAFQGNTIYF. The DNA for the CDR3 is TGTGCCAGCAGCGCCTTTCAGGGAAACACCATATATTTT.

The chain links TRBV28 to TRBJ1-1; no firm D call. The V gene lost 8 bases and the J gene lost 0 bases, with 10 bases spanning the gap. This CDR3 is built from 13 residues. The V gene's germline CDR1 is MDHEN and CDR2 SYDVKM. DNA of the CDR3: TGTGCCAGCCGGAGGGATGTGAACACTGAAGCTTTCTTT. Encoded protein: CASRRDVNTEAFF.

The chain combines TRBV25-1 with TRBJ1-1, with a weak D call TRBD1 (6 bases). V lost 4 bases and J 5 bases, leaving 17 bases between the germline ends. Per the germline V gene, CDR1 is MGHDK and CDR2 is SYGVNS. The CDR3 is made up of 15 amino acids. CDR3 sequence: CASSGSHLGATEAFF. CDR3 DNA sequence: TGTGCCAGCAGTGGCTCGCATTTGGGGGCTACTGAAGCTTTCTTT. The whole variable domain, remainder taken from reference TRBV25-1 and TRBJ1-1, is EADIYQTPRYLVIGTGKKITLECSQTMGHDKMYWYQQDPGMELHLIHYSYGVNSTEKGDLSSESTVSRIRTEHFPLTLESARPSHTSQYLCASSGSHLGATEAFFGQGTRLTVV.

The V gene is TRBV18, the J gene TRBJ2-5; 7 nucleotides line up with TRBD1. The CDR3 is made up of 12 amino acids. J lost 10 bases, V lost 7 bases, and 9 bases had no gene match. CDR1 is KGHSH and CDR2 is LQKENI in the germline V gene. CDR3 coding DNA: TGTGCCAGCTTATTACTACAGGGGAACCAGTACTTC. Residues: CASLLLQGNQYF.

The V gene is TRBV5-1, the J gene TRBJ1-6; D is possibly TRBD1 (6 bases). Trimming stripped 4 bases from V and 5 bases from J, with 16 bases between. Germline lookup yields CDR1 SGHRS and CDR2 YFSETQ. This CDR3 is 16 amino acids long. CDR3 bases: TGCGCCAGCAGCAATACCGGGACACCAAATAATTCACCCCTCCACTTT. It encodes CASSNTGTPNNSPLHF. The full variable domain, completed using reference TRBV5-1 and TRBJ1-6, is KAGVTQTPRYLIKTRGQQVTLSCSPISGHRSVSWYQQTPGQGLQFLFEYFSETQRNKGNFPGRFSGRQFSNSRSEMNVSTLELGDSALYLCASSNTGTPNNSPLHFGNGTRLTVT.

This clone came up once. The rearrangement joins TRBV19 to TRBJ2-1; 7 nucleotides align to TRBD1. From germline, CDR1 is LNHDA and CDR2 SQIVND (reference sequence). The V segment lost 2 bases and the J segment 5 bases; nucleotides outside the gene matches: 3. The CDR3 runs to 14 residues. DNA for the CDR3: TGTGCCAGTAGTATACGGGACAGCCACAATGAGCAGTTCTTC. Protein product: CASSIRDSHNEQFF.

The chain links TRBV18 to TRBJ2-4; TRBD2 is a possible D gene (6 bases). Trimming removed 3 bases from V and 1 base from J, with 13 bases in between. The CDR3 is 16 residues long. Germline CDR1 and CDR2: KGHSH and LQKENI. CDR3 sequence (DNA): TGTGCCAGCTCACCGGCCTCAGGGAGGGCCAAAAACATTCAGTACTTC. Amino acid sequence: CASSPASGRAKNIQYF.

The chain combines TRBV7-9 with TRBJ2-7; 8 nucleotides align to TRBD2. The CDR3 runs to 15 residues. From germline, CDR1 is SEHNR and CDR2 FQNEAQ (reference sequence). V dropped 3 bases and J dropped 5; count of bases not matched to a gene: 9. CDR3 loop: CASSFVSGTSNEQYF. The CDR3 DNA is TGTGCCAGCAGCTTTGTATCCGGGACTAGTAACGAGCAGTACTTC.

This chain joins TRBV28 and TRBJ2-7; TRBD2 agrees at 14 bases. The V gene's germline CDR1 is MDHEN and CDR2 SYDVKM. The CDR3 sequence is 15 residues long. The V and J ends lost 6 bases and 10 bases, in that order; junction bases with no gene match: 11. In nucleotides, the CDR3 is TGTGCCAGCAGCCAGACTAGCGGGAGGGCTCGTGCTCAGTACTTC. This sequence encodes CASSQTSGRARAQYF.

CDR3 sequence: CASSRSRTELNNQPQHF. The CDR3, as DNA: TGTGCCAGCTCACGGTCGAGGACAGAGTTAAACAATCAGCCCCAGCATTTT. The J gene is TRBJ1-5, the V gene TRBV18; maybe TRBD1 (6 bases). CDR3 length: 17 amino acids. Germline CDR1 reads KGHSH; CDR2 reads LQKENI. Trimming took off 4 bases at V and 3 bases at J, with 19 bases between the two ends.

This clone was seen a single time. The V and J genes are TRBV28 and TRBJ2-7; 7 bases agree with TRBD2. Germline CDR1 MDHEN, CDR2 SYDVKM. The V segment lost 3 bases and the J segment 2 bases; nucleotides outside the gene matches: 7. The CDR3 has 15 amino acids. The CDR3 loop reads CASSLDTGGTYEQYF. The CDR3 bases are TGTGCCAGCAGTTTGGACACGGGAGGCACCTACGAGCAGTACTTC.

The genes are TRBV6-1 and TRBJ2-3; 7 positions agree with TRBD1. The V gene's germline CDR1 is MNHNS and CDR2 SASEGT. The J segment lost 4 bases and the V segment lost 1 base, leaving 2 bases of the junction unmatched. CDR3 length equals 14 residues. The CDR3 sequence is CASSEGTGADTQYF. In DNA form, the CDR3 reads TGTGCCAGCAGTGAAGGGACAGGAGCAGATACGCAGTATTTT.